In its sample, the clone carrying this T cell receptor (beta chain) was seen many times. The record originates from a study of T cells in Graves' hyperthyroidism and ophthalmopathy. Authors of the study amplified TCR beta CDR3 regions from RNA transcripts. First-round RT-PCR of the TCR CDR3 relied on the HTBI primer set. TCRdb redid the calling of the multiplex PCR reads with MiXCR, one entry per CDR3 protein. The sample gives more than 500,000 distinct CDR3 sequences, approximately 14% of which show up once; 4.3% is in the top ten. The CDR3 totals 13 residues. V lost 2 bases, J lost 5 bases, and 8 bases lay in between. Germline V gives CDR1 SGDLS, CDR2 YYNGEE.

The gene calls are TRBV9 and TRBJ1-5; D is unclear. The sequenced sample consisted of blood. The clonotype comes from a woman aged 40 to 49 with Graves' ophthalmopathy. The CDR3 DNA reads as TGTGCCAGCAGCGTTAGCGGGGATCAGCCCCAGCATTTT. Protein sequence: CASSVSGDQPQHF.